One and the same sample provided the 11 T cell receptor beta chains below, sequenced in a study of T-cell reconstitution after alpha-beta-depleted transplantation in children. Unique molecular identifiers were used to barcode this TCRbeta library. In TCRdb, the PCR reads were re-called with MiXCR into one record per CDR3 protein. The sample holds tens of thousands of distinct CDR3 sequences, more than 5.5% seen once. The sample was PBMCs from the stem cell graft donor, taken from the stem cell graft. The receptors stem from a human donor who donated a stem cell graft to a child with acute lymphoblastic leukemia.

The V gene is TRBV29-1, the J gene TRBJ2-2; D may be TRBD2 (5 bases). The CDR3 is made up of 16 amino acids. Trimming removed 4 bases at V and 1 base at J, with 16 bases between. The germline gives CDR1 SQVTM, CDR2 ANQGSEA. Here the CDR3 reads CSVAGIPPGNTGELFF. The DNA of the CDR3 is TGCAGCGTTGCCGGGATCCCTCCAGGGAACACCGGGGAGCTGTTTTTT.

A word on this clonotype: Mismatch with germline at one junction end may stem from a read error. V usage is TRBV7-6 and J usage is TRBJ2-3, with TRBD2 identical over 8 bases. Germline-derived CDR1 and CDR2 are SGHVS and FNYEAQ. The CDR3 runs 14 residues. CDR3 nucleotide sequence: TGTGCCATCAGCCCACCTAGCGGGCCGTATACGCAGTATTTT. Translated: CAISPPSGPYTQYF. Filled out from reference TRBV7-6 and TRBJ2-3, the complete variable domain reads GAGVSQSPRYKVTKRGQDVALRCDPISGHVSLYWYRQALGQGPEFLTYFNYEAQQDKSGLPNDRFSAERPEGSISTLTIQRTEQRDSAMYRCAISPPSGPYTQYFGPGTRLTVL.

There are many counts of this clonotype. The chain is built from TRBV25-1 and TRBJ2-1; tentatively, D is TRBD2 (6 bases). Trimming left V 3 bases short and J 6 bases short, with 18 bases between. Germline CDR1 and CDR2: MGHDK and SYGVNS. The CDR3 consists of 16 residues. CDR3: CASSDQASVGFNEQFF. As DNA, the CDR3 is TGTGCCAGCAGTGATCAGGCTAGCGTGGGATTCAATGAGCAGTTCTTC.

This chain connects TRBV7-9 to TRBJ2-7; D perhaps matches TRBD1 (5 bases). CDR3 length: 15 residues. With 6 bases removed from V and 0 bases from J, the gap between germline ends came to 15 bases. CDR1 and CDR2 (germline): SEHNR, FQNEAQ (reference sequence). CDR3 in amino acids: CASSPKNRISYEQYF. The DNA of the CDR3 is TGTGCCAGCAGTCCGAAGAACAGGATCTCCTACGAGCAGTACTTC. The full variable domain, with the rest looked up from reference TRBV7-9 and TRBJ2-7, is DTGVSQNPRHKITKRGQNVTFRCDPISEHNRLYWYRQTLGQGPEFLTYFQNEAQLEKSRLLSDRFSAERPKGSFSTLEIQRTEQGDSAMYLCASSPKNRISYEQYFGPGTRLTVT.

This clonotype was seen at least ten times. The CDR3 protein is CSARDGLDPSETQYF. The CDR3 nucleotides are TGCAGTGCTAGAGATGGTCTCGACCCGTCGGAGACCCAGTACTTC. The genes are TRBV20-1 and TRBJ2-5; D ambiguous. Per germline, CDR1 DFQATT and CDR2 SNEGSKA (reference sequence). The length of the CDR3 is 15 residues. The germline V and J ends were trimmed by 0 bases and 5 bases, with 16 bases remaining between them.

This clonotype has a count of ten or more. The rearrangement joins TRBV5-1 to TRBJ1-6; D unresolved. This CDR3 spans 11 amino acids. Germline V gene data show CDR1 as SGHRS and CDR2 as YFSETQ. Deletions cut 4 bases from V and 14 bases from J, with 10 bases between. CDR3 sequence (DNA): TGCGCCAGCAGCCCGGGAGGAACCCTCCACTTT. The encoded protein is CASSPGGTLHF.

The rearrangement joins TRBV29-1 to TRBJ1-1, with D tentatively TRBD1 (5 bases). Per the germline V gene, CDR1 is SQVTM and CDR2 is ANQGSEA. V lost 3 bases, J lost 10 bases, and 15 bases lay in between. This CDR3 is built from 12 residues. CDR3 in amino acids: CSVEWDWVGAFF. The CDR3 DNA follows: TGCAGCGTTGAGTGGGACTGGGTAGGAGCTTTCTTT.

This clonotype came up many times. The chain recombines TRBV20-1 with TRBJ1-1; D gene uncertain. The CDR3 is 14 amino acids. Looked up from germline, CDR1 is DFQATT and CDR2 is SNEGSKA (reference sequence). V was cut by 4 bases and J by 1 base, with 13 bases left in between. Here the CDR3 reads CSANPGRGNTEAFF. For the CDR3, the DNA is TGCAGTGCTAACCCCGGACGGGGGAACACTGAAGCTTTCTTT.

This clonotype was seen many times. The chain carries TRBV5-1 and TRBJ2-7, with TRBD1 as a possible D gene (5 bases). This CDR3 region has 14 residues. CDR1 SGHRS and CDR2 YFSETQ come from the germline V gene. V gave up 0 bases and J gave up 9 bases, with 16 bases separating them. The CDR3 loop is CASSLDRSPLGQYF. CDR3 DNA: TGCGCCAGCAGCTTGGACAGGTCCCCCCTCGGGCAGTACTTC.

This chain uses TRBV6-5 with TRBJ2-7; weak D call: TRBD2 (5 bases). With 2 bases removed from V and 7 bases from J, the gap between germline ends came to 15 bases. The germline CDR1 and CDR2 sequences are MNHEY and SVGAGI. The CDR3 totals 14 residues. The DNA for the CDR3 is TGTGCCAGCAGTTACCGAGAGGGCCGGCGAGAGCAGTACTTC. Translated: CASSYREGRREQYF.

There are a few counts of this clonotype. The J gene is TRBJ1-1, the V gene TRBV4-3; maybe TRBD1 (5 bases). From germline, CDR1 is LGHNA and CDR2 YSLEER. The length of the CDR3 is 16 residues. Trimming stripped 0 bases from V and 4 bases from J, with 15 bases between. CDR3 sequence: CASSQDGTVMGTEAFF. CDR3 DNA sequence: TGCGCCAGCAGCCAAGATGGGACCGTTATGGGCACTGAAGCTTTCTTT.